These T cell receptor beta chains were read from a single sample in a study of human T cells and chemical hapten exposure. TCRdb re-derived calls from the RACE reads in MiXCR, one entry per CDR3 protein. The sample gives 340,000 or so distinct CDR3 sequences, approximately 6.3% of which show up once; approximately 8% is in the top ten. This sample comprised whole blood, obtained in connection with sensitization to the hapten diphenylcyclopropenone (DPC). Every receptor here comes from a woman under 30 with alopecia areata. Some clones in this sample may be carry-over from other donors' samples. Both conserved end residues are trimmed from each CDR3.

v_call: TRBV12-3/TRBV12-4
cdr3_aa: ASSQQGRMEQY

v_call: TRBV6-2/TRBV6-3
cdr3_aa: ASSRLPGGTEAF

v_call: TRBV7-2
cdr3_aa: ASSLVRGANVLT

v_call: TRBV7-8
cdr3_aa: ASSPTSGVNGIQY

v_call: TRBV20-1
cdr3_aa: SSPGGAGSNEKLF

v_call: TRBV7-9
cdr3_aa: ASSPQGVVNTEAF

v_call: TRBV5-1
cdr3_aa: ASSLGSSGRRTDTQY

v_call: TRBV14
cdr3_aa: ASSQASSYEQY

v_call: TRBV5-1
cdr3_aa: ASSLSAIRTDTQY

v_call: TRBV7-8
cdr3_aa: ASSLDSGSDETQY

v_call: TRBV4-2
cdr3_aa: ASSQAWTLNNDRFINQPQH

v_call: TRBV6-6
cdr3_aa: AIRRDLNEKLF

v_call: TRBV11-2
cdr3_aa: ASSLGLVRTNTEAF

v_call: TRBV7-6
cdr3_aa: ASSMGLAPNTGELF

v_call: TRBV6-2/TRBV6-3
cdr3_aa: ASRGQGSNQPQH

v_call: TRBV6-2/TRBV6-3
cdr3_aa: ASSSQGYHSPLH

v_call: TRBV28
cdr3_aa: ASSWTSGTQETQY

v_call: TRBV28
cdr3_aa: ASSSPGAGPYGYT

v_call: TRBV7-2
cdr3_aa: ASSGFSGGAGETQY

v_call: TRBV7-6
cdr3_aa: ASSSSFSGRSGNEQF

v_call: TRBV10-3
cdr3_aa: ATEDRASSPLH

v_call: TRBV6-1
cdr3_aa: ASLKMGRGKQETQY

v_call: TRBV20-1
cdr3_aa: SARALDRDVGYT

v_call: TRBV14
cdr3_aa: ASSKGWTDTQY

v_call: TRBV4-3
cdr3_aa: ASSQEGYEETQY

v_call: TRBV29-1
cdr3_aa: SGKDRATEAF

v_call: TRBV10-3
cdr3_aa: AISGPDRERDTQY

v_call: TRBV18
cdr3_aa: ASSPGGTANYGYT

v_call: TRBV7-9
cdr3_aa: ASSLRADSSYNEQF

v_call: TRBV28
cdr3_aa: ASSLGMVSYEQY

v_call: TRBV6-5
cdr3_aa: ASRRYIDTTINTEAF

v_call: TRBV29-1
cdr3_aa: SSDPADTQY

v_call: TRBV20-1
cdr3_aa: SALTGGTSYEQY

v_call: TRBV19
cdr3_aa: ATRGTGDHEQY

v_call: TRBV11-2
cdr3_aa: ASSPIGLADQETQY

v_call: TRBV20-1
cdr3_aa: SARDLRVAGDSSGANVLT

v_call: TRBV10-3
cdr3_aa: AISEGDLNFRPLH

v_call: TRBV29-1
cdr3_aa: SVIGTSGAVNEQF

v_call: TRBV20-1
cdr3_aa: SARDSNTGQINSPLH

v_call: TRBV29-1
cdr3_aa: SVDSYYGYT

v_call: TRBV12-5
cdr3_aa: ASGPGQGPLAKNIQY

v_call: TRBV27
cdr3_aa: ASSLWQSEKLF

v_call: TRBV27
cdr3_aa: ASSPHPLRANEKLF

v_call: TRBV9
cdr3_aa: ASSSQVNEKLF

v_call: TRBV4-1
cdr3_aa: ASSQDLASGRYNEQF

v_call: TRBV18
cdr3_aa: ASSPDKNTEAF

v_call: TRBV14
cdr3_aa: ASSQDQGQNAEKLF

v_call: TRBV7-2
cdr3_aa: ASSLRESKY

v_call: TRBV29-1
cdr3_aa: SATGGGYGYT

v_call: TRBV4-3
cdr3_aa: ASSRSGNTEAF

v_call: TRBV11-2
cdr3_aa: ASSSRRHSSGNTIY

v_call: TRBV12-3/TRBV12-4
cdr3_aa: ASSPDPEAWYEQY